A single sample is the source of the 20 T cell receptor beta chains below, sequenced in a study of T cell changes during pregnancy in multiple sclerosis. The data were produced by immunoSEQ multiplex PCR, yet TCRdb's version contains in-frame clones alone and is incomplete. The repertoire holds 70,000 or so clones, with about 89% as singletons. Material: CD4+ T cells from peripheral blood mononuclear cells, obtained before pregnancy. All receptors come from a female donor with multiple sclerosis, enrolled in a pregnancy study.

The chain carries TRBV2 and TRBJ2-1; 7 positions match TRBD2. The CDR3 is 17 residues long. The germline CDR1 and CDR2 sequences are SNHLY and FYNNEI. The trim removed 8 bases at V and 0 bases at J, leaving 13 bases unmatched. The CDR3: CASVGTNPSSSYNEQFF. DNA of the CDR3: TGTGCCAGCGTTGGGACTAACCCATCAAGCTCCTACAATGAGCAGTTCTTC. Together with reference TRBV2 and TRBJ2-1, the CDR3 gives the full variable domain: EPEVTQTPSHQVTQMGQEVILRCVPISNHLYFYWYRQILGQKVEFLVSFYNNEISEKSEIFDDQFSVERPDGSNFTLKIRSTKLEDSAMYFCASVGTNPSSSYNEQFFGPGTRLTVL.

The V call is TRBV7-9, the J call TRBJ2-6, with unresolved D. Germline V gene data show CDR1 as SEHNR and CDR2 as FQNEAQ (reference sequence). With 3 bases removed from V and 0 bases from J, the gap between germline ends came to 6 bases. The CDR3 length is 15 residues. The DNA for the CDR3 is TGTGCCAGCAGCTTTTTCGGCTCTGGGGCCAACGTCCTGACTTTC. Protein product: CASSFFGSGANVLTF.

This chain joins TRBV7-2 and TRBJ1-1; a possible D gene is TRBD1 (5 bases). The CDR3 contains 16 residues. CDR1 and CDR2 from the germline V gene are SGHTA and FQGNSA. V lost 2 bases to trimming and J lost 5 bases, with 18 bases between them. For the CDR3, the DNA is TGTGCCAGCAGCTTAACTGCGGCCACGGCAGGGACTGAAGCTTTCTTT. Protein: CASSLTAATAGTEAFF.

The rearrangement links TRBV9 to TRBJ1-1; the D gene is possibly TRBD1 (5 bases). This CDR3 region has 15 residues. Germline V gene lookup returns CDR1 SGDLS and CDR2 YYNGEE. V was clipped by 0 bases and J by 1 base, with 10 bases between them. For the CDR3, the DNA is TGTGCCAGCAGCGTAGCCGTGGGGGGGAACACTGAAGCTTTCTTT. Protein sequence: CASSVAVGGNTEAFF.

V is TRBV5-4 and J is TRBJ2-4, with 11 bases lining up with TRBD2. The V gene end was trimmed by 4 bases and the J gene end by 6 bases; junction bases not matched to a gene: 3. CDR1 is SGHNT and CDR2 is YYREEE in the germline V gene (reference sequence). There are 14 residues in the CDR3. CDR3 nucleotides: TGTGCCAGCAGCCCAGGGACTAGCGGAAACATTCAGTACTTC. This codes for CASSPGTSGNIQYF.

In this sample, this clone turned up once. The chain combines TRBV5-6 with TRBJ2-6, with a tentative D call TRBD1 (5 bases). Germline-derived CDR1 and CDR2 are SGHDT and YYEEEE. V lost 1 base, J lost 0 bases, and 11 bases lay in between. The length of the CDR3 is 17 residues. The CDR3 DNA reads TGTGCCAGCAGCTTGACAGGTACCTACTCTGGGGCCAACGTCCTGACTTTC. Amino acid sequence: CASSLTGTYSGANVLTF.

In DNA, the CDR3 is TGCGCCAGCAGCCAAGATGTAGTGGGCGGGAGAATTGCCTATGGCTACACCTTC. Residues: CASSQDVVGGRIAYGYTF. The rearrangement uses TRBV4-3 and TRBJ1-2, with D unclear. The CDR3 totals 18 residues. The V gene's germline CDR1 is LGHNA and CDR2 YSLEER. The V end lost 0 bases, the J end lost 4 bases, and 21 bases lay between the germline ends.

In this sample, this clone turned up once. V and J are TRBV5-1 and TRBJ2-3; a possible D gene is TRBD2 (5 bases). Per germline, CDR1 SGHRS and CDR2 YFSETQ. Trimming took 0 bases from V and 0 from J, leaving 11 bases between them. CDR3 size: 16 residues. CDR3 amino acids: CASSLEARTSTDTQYF. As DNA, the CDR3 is TGCGCCAGCAGCTTGGAAGCCCGGACTAGCACAGATACGCAGTATTTT.

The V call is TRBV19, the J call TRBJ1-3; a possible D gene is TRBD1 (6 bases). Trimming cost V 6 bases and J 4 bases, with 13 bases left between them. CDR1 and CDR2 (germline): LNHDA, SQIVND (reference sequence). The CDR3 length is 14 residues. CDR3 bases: TGTGCCAGTAGACTCTCCGACAGGGGAAACACCATATATTTT. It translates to CASRLSDRGNTIYF.

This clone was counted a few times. CDR3 in DNA: TGCGCCAGCAGCTTGGGTGGGACAGGGTCGGTCACTGAAGCTTTCTTT. Residues: CASSLGGTGSVTEAFF. The chain recombines TRBV5-1 with TRBJ1-1; 9 bases align to TRBD1. There are 16 residues in the CDR3. The junction had 7 bases not matched to a gene; V was cut back by 0 bases and J by 4 bases. CDR1 and CDR2 (germline): SGHRS, YFSETQ.

CDR3 loop: CASSSTGLRNSPLHF. Written as DNA, the CDR3 is TGTGCCAGCAGTTCTACGGGACTCAGGAATTCACCCCTCCACTTT. The chain combines TRBV6-6 with TRBJ1-6, with D maybe TRBD1 (5 bases). CDR3 size: 15 residues. Trimming took 4 bases from V and 7 from J, leaving 14 bases between them. Germline V CDR1 and CDR2: MNHNY, SVGAGI (reference sequence).

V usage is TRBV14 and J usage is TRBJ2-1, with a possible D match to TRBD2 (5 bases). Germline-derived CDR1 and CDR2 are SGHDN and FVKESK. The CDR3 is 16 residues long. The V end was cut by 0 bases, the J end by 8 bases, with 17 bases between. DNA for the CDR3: TGTGCCAGCAGCCAAGACCCCTCGCGCCGAGGGTATGAGCAGTTCTTC. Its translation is CASSQDPSRRGYEQFF.

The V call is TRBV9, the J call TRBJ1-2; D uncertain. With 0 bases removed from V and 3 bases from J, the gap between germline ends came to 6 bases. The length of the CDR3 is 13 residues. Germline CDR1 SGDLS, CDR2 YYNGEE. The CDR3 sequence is CASSVATDYGYTF. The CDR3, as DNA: TGTGCCAGCAGCGTAGCAACTGACTATGGCTACACCTTC.

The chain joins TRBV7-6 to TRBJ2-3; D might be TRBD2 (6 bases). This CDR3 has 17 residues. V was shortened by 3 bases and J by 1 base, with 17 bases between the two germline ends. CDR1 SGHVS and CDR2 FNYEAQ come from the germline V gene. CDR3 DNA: TGTGCCAGCAGCTTGACCAATGCGGGGACCCGCACAGATACGCAGTATTTT. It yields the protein CASSLTNAGTRTDTQYF.

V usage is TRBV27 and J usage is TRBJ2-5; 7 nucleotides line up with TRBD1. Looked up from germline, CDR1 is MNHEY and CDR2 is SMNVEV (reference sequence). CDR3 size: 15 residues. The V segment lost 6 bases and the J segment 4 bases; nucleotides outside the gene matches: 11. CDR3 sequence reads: CASSPSQGWGETQYF. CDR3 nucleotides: TGTGCCAGCAGCCCTTCACAGGGGTGGGGAGAGACCCAGTACTTC.

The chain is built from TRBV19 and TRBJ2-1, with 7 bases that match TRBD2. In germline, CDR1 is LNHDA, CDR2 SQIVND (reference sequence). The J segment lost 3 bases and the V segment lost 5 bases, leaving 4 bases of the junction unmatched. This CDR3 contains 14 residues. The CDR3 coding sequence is TGTGCCAGTAGTTTAGCGGGTTTCTACAATGAGCAGTTCTTC. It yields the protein CASSLAGFYNEQFF.

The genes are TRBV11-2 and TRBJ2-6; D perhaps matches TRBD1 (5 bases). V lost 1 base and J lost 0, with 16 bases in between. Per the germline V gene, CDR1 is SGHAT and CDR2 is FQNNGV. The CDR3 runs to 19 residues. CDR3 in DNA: TGTGCCAGCAGCTTAGGACAGAAAGTACTCCTCTCTGGGGCCAACGTCCTGACTTTC. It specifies CASSLGQKVLLSGANVLTF.

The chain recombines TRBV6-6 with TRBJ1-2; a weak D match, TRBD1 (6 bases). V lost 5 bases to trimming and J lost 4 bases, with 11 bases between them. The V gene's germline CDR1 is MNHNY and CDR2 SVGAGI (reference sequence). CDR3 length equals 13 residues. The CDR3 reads CASSTGQGYGYTF. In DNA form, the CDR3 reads TGTGCCAGCAGTACAGGGCAGGGCTATGGCTACACCTTC.

CDR3: CASSRTGGTEAFF. DNA for the CDR3: TGTGCCAGCAGTCGGACAGGGGGCACTGAAGCTTTCTTT. This rearrangement joins TRBV6-6 to TRBJ1-1; 10 bases are shared with TRBD1. The V gene's germline CDR1 is MNHNY and CDR2 SVGAGI (reference sequence). The CDR3 has 13 residues. The V and J ends lost 5 bases and 4 bases, in that order; junction bases with no gene match: 1.

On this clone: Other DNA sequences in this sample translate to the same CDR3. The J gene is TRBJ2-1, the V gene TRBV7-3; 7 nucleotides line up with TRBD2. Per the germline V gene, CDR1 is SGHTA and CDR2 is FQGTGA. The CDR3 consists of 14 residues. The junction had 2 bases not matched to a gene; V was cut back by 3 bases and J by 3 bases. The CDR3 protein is CASSFGGSYNEQFF. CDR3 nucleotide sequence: TGTGCCAGCAGCTTCGGCGGGAGCTACAATGAGCAGTTCTTC.